This T cell receptor beta chain appears in the sequencing data of a study of neurological immune-mediated disorders. PBMCs stored at -80 C, 2 million in total, were the source of the unsorted libraries. Germline V gene data show CDR1 as SEHNR and CDR2 as FQNEAQ (reference sequence). The V and J ends lost 4 bases and 1 base, in that order; junction bases with no gene match: 2. The CDR3 has 14 amino acids. The method for making cDNA was 5'RACE, and it used 10-nucleotide random UMIs. Sequencing of 15-18 subjects in each run yielded over 180 million TCR-beta sequences. TCRdb passed the 5' RACE reads through MiXCR, listing each CDR3 protein once. The repertoire holds around 64,000 distinct CDR3 sequences, with about an eighth as singletons. The sample holds many counts of this clonotype.

Sequencing was carried out using PBMCs. The gene calls are TRBV7-9 and TRBJ1-1; 8 positions match TRBD1. This TCR derives from a woman between 55 and 75 years old with HTLV-1-associated myelopathy (HAM/TSP). CDR3 sequence reads: CASSSTGENTEAFF. In DNA, the CDR3 is TGTGCCAGCAGCTCGACAGGGGAGAACACTGAAGCTTTCTTT.